This TCR beta chain was captured in a study of cytomegalovirus exposure and HLA in healthy donors (dated by TCRdb to 2016 to 2017). At the level of the whole study: According to a later analysis, the roughly 120 validation repertoires were produced on the same platform as the roughly 600 repertoires of the first cohort. The aim of the study was to test whether cataloging public T cell receptors could identify signatures of past pathogen exposure. Besides the first cohort of roughly 640 subjects, a separate validation cohort made up of 120 different subjects was used. To predict cytomegalovirus infection status, the study brought together high-throughput TCR immunosequencing, statistical association of individual TCRs with disease status, and machine learning. Summary of the overall study and its limitations: In a later analysis, TCRs clustered in the first cohort were found to also tend to co-occur in the 100 to 150 validation repertoires, with approximately 95% of cluster scores above 0. A total of 150 or so TCR beta chains were listed by the study as associated with cytomegalovirus. All 120 or so repertoires were used to score co-occurrence in the validation cohort in a later analysis, because that analysis had no HLA typing for the cohort. In both the original and validation cohorts, the classifier was reported to diagnose cytomegalovirus status with high specificity and sensitivity. According to the authors, the approach could potentially be generalized to other disease states and immunological phenotypes. Three of the identified cytomegalovirus-associated TCR beta chains were confirmed in vitro to be specific for cytomegalovirus antigens. Most TCR sequences were seen in very few donors, while some public TCRs were found in many individuals.

Donors formed part of the validation cohort, which comprised over a hundred subjects and was distinct from the first cohort of 670 or so subjects. Turning to this clone: What this receptor recognizes is not known. Base quality data are lacking; no much larger clone is found one base away.

Its CDR3 holds 12 amino acids, cysteine through phenylalanine. Only the CDR3 DNA stays, 36 bases, in frame from base 1. CDR1 and CDR2 were assigned from the germline V gene as SGHVS and FQNEAQ. V gives up 2 bases and J gives up 4 bases, and the segment between their germline ends measures 3 bases. Library method: the immunoSEQ multiplex PCR assay. The authors' analysis ran thus. A statistical classification framework was built to diagnose cytomegalovirus status from the catalog of TCR beta chain sequences. The table comes from immuneACCESS by way of TCRdb, which keeps in-frame sequences with V and J called. Part of the clones is missing from these tables; in studies checked, under half for an unresolved V gene and the rest for unknown reasons. That table gives V, J and clone size, and the DNA gave D and trimming. In this sample the table shows hundreds of thousands of clones, roughly 87% of which occur a single time. About 2% of the sample comes from the top ten.

This clonotype was sampled from a woman under 30 in good health and CMV-seropositive. The chain joins TRBV7-8 to TRBJ1-5; the D gene cannot be named for sure. Sample: PBMCs. At the DNA level, the sequence is TGTGCCAGCAGCTTAATAAATCAGCCCCAGCATTTT. This is translated as CASSLINQPQHF.